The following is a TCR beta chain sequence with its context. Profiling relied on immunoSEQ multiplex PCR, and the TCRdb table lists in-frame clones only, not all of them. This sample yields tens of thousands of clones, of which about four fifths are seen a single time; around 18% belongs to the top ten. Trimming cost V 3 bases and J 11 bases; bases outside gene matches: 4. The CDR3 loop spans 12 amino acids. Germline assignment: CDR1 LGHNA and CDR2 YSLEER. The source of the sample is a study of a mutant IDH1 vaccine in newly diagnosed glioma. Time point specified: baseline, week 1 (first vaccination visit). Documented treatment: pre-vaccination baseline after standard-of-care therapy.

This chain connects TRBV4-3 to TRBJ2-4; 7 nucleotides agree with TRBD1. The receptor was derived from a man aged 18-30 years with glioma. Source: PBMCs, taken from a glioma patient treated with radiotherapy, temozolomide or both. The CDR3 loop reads CASSQEGTVQYF. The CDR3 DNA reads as TGCGCCAGCAGCCAGGAAGGGACAGTTCAGTACTTC.